The clone carrying this T cell receptor beta chain was seen a few times. What it recognizes is unknown. This record belongs to a study of cytomegalovirus exposure and HLA in healthy donors. The wider study: An earlier analysis found roughly 100 million unique TCR beta sequences from about 190 million T cells. Overall study results and limits: The availability of immune exposure information extended only to CMV serostatus. Some highly shared sequence variants likely arose as a pipeline artifact.

Germline V gene lookup returns CDR1 SGHAT and CDR2 FQNNGV. With 5 bases removed from V and 6 bases from J, the gap between germline ends came to 13 bases. The CDR3 sequence is 14 residues long. Amplification used 60 Vbeta primers and 13 Jbeta primers. Data came from immunoSEQ multiplex PCR; TCRdb stores just in-frame clones and leaves some out. The table records over 80,000 clones, around 85% of them present only once. Input material: PBMCs. This sequence joins TRBV11-2 and TRBJ2-2; D possibly corresponds to TRBD2 (6 bases). The source is a man in his forties in good health and CMV-seropositive. The CDR3 protein is CASSMVRDSGELFF. As DNA, the CDR3 is TGTGCCAGCAGCATGGTCCGGGACTCCGGGGAGCTGTTTTTT.